The present entry profiles one TCR beta chain with its context. The germline V gene encodes CDR1 SNHLY and CDR2 FYNNEI. V was clipped by 8 bases and J by 0 bases, with 10 bases between them. The CDR3 runs 13 residues. Under the authors' procedure: Reference gene primer amplification yielded estimated nucleated cell counts. TCRdb keeps only in-frame clones here, not all; method: immunoSEQ multiplex PCR. The DNA gave D and trimming, while V, J and clone size come from that table. The repertoire consists of under 500,000 clones, with around 88% occurring once and the leading ten covering roughly 4.3%. This entry belongs to a study of blood T cell repertoires in COVID-19. The overall study: The analysed material was cDNA or gDNA that came from T cells, B-cell-depleted T cells, or PBMCs.

This chain links TRBV2 with TRBJ1-2; D unresolved. The sequence was obtained from a woman in her 30s with acute or convalescent COVID-19. Input material: peripheral blood. CDR3 sequence reads: CASEMRANYGYTF. The CDR3 nucleotides are TGTGCCAGCGAGATGAGGGCTAACTATGGCTACACCTTC.